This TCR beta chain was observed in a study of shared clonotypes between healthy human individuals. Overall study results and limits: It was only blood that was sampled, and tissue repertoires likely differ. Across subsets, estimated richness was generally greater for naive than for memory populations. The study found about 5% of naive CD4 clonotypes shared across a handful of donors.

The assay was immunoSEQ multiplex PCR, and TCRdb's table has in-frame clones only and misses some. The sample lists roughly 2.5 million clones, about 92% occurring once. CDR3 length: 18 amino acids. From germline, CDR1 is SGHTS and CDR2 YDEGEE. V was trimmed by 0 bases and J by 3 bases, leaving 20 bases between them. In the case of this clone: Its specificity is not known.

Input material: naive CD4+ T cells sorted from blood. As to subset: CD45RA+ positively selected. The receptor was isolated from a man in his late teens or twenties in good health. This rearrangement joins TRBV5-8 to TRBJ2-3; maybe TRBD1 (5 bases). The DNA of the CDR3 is TGTGCCAGCAGCTTGGCCCTGGGGCGACAGCGTGGAACAGATACGCAGTATTTT. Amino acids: CASSLALGRQRGTDTQYF.